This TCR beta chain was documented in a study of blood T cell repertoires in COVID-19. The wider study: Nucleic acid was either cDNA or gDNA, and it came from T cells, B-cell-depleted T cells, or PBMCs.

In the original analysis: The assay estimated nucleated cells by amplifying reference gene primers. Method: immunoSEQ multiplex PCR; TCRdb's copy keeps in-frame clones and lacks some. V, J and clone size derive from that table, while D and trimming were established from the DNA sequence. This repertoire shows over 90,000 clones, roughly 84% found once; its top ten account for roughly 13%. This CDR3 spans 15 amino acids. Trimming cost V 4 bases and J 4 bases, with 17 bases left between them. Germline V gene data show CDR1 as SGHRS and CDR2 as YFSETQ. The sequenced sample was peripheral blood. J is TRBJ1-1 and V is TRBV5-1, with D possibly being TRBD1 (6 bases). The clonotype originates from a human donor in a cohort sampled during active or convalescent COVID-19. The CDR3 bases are TGCGCCAGCAGCCAACAGGGAAGATTAGGCACTGAAGCTTTCTTT. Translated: CASSQQGRLGTEAFF.